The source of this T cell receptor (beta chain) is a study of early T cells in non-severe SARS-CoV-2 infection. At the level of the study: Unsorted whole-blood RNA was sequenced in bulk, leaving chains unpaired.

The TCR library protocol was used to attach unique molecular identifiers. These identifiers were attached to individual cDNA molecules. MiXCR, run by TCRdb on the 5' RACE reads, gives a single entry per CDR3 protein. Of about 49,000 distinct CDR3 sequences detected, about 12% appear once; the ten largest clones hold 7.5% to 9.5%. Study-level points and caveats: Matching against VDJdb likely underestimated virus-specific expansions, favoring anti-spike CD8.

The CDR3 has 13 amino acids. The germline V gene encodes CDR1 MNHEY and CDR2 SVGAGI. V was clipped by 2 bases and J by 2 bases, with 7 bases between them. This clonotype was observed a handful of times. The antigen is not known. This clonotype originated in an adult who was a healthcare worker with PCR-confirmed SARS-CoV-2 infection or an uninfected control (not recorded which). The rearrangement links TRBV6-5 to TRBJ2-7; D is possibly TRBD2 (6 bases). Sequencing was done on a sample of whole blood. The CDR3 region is CASSYTGAYEQYF. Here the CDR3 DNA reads TGTGCCAGCAGTTACACGGGGGCCTACGAGCAGTACTTC.